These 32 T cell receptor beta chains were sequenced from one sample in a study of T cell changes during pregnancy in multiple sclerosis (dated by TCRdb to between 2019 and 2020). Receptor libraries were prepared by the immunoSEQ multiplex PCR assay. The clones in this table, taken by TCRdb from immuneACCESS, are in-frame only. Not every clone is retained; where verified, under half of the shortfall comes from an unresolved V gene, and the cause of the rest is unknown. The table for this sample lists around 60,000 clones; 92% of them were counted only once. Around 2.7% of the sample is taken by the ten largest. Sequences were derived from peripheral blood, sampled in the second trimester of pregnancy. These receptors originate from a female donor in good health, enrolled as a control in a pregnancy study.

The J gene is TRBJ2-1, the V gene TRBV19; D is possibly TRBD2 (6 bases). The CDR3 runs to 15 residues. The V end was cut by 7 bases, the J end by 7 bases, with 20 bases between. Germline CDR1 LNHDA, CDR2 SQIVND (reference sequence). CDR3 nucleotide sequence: TGTGCCAGTATAGGCGGGATCCCAGAAAAAAATGAGCAGTTCTTC. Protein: CASIGGIPEKNEQFF.

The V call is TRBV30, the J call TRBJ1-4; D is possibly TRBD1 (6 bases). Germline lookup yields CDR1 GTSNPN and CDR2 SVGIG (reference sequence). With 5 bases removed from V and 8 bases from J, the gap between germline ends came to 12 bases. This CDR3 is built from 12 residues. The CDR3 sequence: CAWADTGEKLFF. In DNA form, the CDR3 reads TGTGCCTGGGCCGATACAGGGGAAAAACTGTTTTTT. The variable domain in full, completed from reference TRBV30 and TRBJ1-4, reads SQTIHQWPATLVQPVGSPLSLECTVEGTSNPNLYWYRQAAGRGLQLLFYSVGIGQISSEVPQNLSASRPQDRQFILSSKKLLLSDSGFYLCAWADTGEKLFFGSGTQLSVL.

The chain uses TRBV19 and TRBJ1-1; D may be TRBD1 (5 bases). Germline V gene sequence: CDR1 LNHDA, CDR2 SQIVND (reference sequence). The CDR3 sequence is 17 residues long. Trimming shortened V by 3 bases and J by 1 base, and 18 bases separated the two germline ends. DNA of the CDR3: TGTGCCAGTAGTATGTTAGAGGGGAGGACCAGGAACACTGAAGCTTTCTTT. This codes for CASSMLEGRTRNTEAFF.

CDR3 DNA: TGCGCCAGCAGCTTGGATCCAGGGGTTGGCAATGAGCAGTTCTTC. This codes for CASSLDPGVGNEQFF. The chain links TRBV5-1 to TRBJ2-1; possibly TRBD1 for D (6 bases). Trimming stripped 0 bases from V and 6 bases from J, with 13 bases between. CDR1 and CDR2 from the germline V gene are SGHRS and YFSETQ. This CDR3 spans 15 amino acids.

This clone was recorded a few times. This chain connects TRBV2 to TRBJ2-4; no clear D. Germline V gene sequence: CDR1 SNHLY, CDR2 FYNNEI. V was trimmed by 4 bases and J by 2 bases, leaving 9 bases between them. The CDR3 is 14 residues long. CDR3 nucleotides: TGTGCCAGCAGTGTGGAGAATACCAAAAACATTCAGTACTTC. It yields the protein CASSVENTKNIQYF.

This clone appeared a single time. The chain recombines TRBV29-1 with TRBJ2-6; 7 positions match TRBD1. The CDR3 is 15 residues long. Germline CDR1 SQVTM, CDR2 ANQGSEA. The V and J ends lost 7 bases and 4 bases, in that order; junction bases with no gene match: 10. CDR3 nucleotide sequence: TGCAGCGCTAGAACGACAGGGTCCGGGGCCAACGTCCTGACTTTC. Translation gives CSARTTGSGANVLTF. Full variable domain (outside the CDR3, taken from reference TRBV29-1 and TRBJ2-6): SAVISQKPSRDICQRGTSLTIQCQVDSQVTMMFWYRQQPGQSLTLIATANQGSEATYESGFVIDKFPISRPNLTFSTLTVSNMSPEDSSIYLCSARTTGSGANVLTFGAGSRLTVL.

The CDR3 region has the DNA TGTGCCAGCAGTGATGGACTAGCAAGCCCAGATACGCAGTATTTT. Amino acids: CASSDGLASPDTQYF. This chain connects TRBV6-4 to TRBJ2-3, with 8 bases lining up with TRBD2. The trim removed 3 bases at V and 4 bases at J, leaving 6 bases unmatched. The germline gives CDR1 MRHNA, CDR2 SNTAGT. There are 15 residues in the CDR3.

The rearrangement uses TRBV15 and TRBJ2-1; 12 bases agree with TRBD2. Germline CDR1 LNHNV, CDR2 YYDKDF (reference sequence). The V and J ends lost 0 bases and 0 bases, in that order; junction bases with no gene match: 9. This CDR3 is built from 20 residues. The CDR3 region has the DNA TGTGCCACCAGCAGAGATTTAGGATTGACTAGCGGGAGCTCCTACAATGAGCAGTTCTTC. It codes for CATSRDLGLTSGSSYNEQFF.

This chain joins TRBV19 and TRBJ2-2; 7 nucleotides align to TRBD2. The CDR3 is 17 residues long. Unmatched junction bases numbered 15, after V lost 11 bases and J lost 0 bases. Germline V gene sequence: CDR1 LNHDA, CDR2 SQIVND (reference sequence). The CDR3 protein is CAASPLPGGSNTGELFF. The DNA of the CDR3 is TGTGCCGCCAGTCCTCTTCCGGGGGGATCGAACACCGGGGAGCTGTTTTTT.

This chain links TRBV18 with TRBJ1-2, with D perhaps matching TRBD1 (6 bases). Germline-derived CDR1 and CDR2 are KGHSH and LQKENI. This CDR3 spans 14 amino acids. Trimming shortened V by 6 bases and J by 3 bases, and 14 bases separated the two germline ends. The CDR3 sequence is CASSTYRTDYGYTF. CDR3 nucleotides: TGTGCCAGCTCCACCTATAGGACAGACTATGGCTACACCTTC.

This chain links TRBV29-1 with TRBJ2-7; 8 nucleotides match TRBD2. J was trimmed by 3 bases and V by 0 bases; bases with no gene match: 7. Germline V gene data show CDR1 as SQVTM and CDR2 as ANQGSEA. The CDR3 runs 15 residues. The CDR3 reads CSVEDLTSGDYEQYF. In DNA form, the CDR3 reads TGCAGCGTTGAAGATCTAACTAGCGGAGACTACGAGCAGTACTTC.

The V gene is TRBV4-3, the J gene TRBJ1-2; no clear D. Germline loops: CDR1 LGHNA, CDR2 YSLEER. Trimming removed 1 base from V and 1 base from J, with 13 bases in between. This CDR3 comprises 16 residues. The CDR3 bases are TGCGCCAGCAGCCAAGCTCGGGTACTCAGTAACTATGGCTACACCTTC. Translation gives CASSQARVLSNYGYTF.

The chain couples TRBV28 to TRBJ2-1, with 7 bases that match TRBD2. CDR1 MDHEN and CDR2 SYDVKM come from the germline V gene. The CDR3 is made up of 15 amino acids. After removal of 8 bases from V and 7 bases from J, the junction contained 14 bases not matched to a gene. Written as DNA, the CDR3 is TGTGCCAGCCTAAGGCCACTAGCGTTTGATAATGAGCAGTTCTTC. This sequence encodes CASLRPLAFDNEQFF. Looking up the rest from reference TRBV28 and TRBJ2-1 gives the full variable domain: DVKVTQSSRYLVKRTGEKVFLECVQDMDHENMFWYRQDPGLGLRLIYFSYDVKMKEKGDIPEGYSVSREKKERFSLILESASTNQTSMYLCASLRPLAFDNEQFFGPGTRLTVL.

CDR3 region: CASSGPQASKHHNEQFF. The CDR3 DNA sequence: TGTGCCAGCAGCGGGCCCCAGGCGTCAAAACATCACAATGAGCAGTTCTTC. This chain joins TRBV5-4 and TRBJ2-1; D not resolved. Trimming removed 4 bases from V and 5 bases from J, with 22 bases in between. There are 17 residues in the CDR3. CDR1 is SGHNT and CDR2 is YYREEE in the germline V gene (reference sequence).

The CDR3 protein is CASSGSGGPTDTQYF. The CDR3 coding sequence is TGTGCCAGCAGTGGCAGCGGGGGGCCGACAGATACGCAGTATTTT. The V and J genes are TRBV6-1 and TRBJ2-3, with TRBD2 identical over 9 bases. The CDR3 spans 15 residues. The V gene's germline CDR1 is MNHNS and CDR2 SASEGT. After removal of 4 bases from V and 3 bases from J, the junction contained 5 bases not matched to a gene.

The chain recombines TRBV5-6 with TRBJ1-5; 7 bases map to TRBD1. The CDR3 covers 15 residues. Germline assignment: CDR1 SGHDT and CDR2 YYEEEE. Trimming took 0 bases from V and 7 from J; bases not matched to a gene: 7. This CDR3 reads CASSLGPDRAQPQHF. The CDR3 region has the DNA TGTGCCAGCAGCTTGGGTCCCGACAGGGCGCAGCCCCAGCATTTT.

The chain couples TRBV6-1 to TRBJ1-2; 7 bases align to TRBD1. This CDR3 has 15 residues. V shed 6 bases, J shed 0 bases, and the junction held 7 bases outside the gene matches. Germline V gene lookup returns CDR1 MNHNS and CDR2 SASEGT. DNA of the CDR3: TGTGCCAGCAGCGACAACAGGGGCCCTAACTATGGCTACACCTTC. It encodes CASSDNRGPNYGYTF.

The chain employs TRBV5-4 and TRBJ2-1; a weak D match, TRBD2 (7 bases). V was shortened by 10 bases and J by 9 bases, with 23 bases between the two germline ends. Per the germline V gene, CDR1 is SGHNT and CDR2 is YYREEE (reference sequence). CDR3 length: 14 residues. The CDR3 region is CAFRHRGRGFEQFF. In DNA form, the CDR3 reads TGTGCCTTTCGCCATCGGGGGCGGGGGTTTGAGCAGTTCTTC. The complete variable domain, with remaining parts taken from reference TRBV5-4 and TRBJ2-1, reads ETGVTQSPTHLIKTRGQQVTLRCSSQSGHNTVSWYQQALGQGPQFIFQYYREEENGRGNFPPRFSGLQFPNYSSELNVNALELDDSALYLCAFRHRGRGFEQFFGPGTRLTVL.

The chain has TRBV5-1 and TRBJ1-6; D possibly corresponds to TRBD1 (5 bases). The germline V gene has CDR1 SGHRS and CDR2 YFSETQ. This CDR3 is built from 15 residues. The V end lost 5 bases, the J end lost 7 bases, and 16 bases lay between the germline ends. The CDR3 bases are TGCGCCAGCAGGCACTACTCGGACACGAATTCACCCCTCCACTTT. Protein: CASRHYSDTNSPLHF.

The DNA for the CDR3 is TGTGCCAGCAGCATAGGAGGACTAGTCAATGAGCAGTTCTTC. This codes for CASSIGGLVNEQFF. The V call is TRBV27, the J call TRBJ2-1; 7 bases are shared with TRBD2. Germline CDR1 and CDR2: MNHEY and SMNVEV (reference sequence). CDR3 size: 14 residues. With 6 bases clipped from V and 6 bases from J, the junction kept 8 bases outside the gene matches.

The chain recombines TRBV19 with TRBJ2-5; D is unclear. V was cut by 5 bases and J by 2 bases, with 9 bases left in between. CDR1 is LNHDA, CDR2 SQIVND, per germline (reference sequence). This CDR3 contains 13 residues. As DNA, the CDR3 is TGTGCCAGTAGTCGAGCTCCGCAAGAGACCCAGTACTTC. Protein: CASSRAPQETQYF.

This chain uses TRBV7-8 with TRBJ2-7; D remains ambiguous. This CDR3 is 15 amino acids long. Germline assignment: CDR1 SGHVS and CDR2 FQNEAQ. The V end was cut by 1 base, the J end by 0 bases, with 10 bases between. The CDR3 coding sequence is TGTGCCAGCAGCTTAGGCGCCCCCGGCTCCTACGAGCAGTACTTC. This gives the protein CASSLGAPGSYEQYF. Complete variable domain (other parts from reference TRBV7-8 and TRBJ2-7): GAGVSQSPRYKVAKRGQDVALRCDPISGHVSLFWYQQALGQGPEFLTYFQNEAQLDKSGLPSDRFFAERPEGSVSTLKIQRTQQEDSAVYLCASSLGAPGSYEQYFGPGTRLTVT.

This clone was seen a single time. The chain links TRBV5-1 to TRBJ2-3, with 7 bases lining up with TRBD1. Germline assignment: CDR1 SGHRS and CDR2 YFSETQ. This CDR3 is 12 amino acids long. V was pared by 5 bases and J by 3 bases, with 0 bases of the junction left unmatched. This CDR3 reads CASRGQTDTQYF. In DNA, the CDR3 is TGCGCCAGCAGGGGACAGACAGATACGCAGTATTTT.

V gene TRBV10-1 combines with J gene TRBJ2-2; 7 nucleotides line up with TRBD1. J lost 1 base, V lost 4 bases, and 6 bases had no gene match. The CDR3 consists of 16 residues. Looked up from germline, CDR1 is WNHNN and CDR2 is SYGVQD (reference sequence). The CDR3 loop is CASSAGTEKNTGELFF. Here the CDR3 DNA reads TGCGCCAGCAGTGCCGGGACAGAGAAGAACACCGGGGAGCTGTTTTTT.

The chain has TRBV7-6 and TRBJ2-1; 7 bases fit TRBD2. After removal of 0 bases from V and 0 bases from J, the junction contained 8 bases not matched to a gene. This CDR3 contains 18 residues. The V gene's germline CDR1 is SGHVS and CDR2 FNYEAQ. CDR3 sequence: CASSLAIAGLSSYNEQFF. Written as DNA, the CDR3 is TGTGCCAGCAGCTTAGCTATAGCGGGCCTAAGCTCCTACAATGAGCAGTTCTTC.

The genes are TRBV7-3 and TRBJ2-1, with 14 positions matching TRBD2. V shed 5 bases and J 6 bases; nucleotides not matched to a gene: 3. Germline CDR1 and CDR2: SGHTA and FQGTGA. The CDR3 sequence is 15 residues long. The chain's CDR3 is CASSRGTSGGNEQFF. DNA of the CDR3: TGTGCCAGCAGCCGGGGGACTAGCGGGGGCAATGAGCAGTTCTTC. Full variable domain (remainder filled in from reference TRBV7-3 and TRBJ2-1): GAGVSQTPSNKVTEKGKYVELRCDPISGHTALYWYRQSLGQGPEFLIYFQGTGAADDSGLPNDRFFAVRPEGSVSTLKIQRTERGDSAVYLCASSRGTSGGNEQFFGPGTRLTVL.

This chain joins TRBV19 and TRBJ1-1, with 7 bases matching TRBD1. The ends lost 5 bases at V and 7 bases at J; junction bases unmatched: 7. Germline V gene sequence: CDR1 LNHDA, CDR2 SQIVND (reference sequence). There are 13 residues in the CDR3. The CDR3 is CASSPGQLSEAFF. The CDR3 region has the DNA TGTGCCAGTAGTCCGGGACAGCTGAGTGAAGCTTTCTTT.

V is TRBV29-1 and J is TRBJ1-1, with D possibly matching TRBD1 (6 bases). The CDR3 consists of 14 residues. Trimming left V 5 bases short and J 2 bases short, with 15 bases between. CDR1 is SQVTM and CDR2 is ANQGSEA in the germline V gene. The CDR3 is CSVTQGSLNTEAFF. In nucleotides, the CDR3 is TGCAGCGTTACACAGGGTTCTCTCAACACTGAAGCTTTCTTT.

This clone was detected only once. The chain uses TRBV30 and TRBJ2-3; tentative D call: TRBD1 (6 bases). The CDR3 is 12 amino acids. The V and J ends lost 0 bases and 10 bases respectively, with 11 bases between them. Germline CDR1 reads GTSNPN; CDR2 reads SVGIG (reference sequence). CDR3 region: CAWSVTGQAQYF. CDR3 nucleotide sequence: TGTGCCTGGAGTGTCACAGGGCAGGCGCAGTATTTT.

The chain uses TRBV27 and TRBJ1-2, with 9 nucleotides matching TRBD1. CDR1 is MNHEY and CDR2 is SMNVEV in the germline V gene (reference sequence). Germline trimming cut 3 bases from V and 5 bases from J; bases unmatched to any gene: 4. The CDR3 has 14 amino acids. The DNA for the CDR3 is TGTGCCAGCAGTTTCCGGGGACAGGGTTATGGCTACACCTTC. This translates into CASSFRGQGYGYTF.

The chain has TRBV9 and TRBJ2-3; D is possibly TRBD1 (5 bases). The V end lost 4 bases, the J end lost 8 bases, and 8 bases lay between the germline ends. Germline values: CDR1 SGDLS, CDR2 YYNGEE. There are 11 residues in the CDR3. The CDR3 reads CASSPGSTQYF. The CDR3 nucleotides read TGTGCCAGCAGCCCAGGGTCTACGCAGTATTTT. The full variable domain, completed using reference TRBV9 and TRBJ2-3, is DSGVTQTPKHLITATGQRVTLRCSPRSGDLSVYWYQQSLDQGLQFLIQYYNGEERAKGNILERFSAQQFPDLHSELNLSSLELGDSALYFCASSPGSTQYFGPGTRLTVL.

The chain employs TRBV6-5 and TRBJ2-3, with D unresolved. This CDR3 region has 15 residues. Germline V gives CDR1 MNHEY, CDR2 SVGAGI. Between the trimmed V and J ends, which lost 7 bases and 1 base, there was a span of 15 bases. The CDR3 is CASTTAGSGTDTQYF. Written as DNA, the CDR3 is TGTGCCAGCACCACGGCCGGGTCGGGCACAGATACGCAGTATTTT.